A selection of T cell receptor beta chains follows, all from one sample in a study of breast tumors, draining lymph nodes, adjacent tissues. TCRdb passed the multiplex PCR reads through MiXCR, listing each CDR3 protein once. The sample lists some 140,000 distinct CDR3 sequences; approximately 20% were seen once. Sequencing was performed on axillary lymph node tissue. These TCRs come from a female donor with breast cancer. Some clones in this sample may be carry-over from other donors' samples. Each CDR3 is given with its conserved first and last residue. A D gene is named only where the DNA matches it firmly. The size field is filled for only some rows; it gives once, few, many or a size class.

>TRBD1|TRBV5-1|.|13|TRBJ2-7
CASSLGTGFEQHF
TGCGCCAGCAGCTTGGGGACAGGGTTCGAGCAGCACTTC
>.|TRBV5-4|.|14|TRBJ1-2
CASSLGGPGYGYTF
TGTGCCAGCAGCTTGGGAGGGCCAGGATATGGCTACACCTTC
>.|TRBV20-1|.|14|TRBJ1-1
CSARDGQRNTEAFF
TGCAGTGCTAGAGATGGACAGCGGAACACTGAAGCTTTCTTT
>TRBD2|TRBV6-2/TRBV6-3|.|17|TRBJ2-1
CASSYSRRTSGSNEQFF
TGTGCCAGCAGTTACTCGAGGAGGACTAGCGGGTCCAATGAGCAGTTCTTC
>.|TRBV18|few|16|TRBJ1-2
CASSPYPGVPNYGYTF
TGTGCCAGCTCACCTTACCCAGGGGTACCTAACTATGGCTACACCTTC
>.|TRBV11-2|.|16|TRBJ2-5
CASSLDRAVLLEAQYF
TGTGCCAGCAGCTTAGATCGAGCGGTGCTCTTGGAGGCCCAGTACTTC
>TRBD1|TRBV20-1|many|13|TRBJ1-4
CSAPGDRGGASFF
TGCAGTGCGCCCGGGGACAGGGGGGGAGCGAGTTTTTTT
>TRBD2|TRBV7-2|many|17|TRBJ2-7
CASSGGTSGRAVYEQYF
TGTGCCAGCAGCGGCGGGACTAGCGGGAGGGCCGTTTACGAGCAGTACTTC
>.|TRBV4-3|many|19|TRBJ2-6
CASSQDRRARSSGANVLTF
TGCGCCAGCAGCCAAGATCGAAGGGCTCGTAGCTCTGGGGCCAACGTCCTGACTTTC
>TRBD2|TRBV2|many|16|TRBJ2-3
CASTHGLAGAADTQYF
TGTGCCAGCACCCATGGACTAGCGGGAGCTGCAGATACGCAGTATTTT
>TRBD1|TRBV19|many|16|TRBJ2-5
CASSIGLTDRKETQYF
TGTGCCAGTAGTATAGGCCTTACGGACAGGAAAGAGACCCAGTACTTC
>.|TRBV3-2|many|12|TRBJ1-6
CASGWTDSPLHF
TGTGCCAGCGGGTGGACTGATTCACCCCTCCACTTT
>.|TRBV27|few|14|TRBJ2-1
CASNKEGQKSEQFF
TGTGCCAGCAACAAGGAGGGTCAGAAGAGTGAGCAGTTCTTC
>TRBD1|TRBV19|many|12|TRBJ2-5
CASSMGDSSLNF
TGTGCCAGTAGTATGGGGGACAGTAGCTTAAACTTC
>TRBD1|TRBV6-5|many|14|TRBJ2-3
CASRLTGMTDTQYF
TGTGCCAGCCGCCTGACAGGGATGACAGATACGCAGTATTTT
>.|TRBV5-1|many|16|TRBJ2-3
CASSLVATRGTDTQYF
TGCGCCAGCAGCTTGGTCGCGACGAGGGGCACAGATACGCAGTATTTT
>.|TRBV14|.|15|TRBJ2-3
CASSQDGKGTDTQYF
TGTGCCAGCAGCCAAGATGGGAAGGGAACAGATACGCAGTATTTT
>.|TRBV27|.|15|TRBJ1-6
CASSLFGGQNSPLHF
TGTGCCAGCAGTTTATTTGGGGGGCAGAATTCACCCCTCCACTTT
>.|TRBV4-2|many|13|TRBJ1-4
CASRSRGGEKLFF
TGTGCCAGCCGATCCCGGGGCGGCGAAAAACTGTTTTTT
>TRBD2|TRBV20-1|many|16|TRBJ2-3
CSARGSAGGYTDTQYF
TGCAGTGCTAGAGGTAGTGCGGGAGGGTACACAGATACGCAGTATTTT
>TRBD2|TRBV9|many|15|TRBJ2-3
CASSVGLASTDTQYF
TGTGCCAGCAGCGTAGGACTAGCGAGCACAGATACGCAGTATTTT
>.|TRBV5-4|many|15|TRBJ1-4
CASSLFESTNEKLFF
TGTGCCAGCAGCTTGTTCGAATCAACTAATGAAAAACTGTTTTTT
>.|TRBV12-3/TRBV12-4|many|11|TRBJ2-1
CASSFADEQFF
TGTGCCAGCAGTTTTGCTGATGAGCAGTTCTTC